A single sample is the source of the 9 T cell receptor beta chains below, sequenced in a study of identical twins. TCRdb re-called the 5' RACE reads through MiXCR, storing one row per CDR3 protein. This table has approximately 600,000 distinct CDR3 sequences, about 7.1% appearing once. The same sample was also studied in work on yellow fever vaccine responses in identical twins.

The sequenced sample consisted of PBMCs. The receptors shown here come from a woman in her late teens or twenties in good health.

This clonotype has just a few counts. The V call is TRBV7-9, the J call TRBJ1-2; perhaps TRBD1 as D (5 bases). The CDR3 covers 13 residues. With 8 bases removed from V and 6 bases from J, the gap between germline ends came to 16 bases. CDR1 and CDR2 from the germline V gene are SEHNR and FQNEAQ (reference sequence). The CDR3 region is CASRLTGGNGYTF. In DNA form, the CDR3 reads TGTGCCAGCCGCCTCACCGGGGGAAATGGCTACACCTTC.

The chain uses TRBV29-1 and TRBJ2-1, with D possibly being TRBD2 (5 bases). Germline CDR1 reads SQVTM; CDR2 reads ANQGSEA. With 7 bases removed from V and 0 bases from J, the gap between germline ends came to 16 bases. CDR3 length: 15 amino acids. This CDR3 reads CSGGGQTSSYNEQFF. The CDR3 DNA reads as TGCAGCGGTGGAGGTCAGACAAGCTCCTACAATGAGCAGTTCTTC.

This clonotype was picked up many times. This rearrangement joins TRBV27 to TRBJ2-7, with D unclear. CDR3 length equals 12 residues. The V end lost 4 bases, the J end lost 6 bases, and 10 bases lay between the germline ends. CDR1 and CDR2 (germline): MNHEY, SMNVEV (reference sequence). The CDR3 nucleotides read TGTGCCAGCAGTTCTGACATGGGCGAGCAGTACTTC. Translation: CASSSDMGEQYF.

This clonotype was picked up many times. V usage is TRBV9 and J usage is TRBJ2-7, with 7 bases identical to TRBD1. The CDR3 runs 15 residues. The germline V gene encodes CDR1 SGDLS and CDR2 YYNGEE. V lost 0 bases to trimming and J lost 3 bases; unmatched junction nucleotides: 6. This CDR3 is CASSVGDRAYYEQYF. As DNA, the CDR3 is TGTGCCAGCAGCGTAGGTGACAGGGCCTACTACGAGCAGTACTTC.

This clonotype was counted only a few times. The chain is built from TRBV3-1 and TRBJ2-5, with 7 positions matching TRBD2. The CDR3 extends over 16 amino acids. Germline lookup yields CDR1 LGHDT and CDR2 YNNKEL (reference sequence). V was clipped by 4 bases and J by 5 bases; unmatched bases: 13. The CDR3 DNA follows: TGTGCCAGCAGCCTCAACCGCCGGGAGGTTGGGGAGACCCAGTACTTC. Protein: CASSLNRREVGETQYF.

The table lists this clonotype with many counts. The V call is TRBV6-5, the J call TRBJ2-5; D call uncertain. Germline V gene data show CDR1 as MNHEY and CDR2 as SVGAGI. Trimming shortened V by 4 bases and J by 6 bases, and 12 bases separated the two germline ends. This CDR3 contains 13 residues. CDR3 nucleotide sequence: TGTGCCAGCAGTTTAGGGTCCACACAGACCCAGTACTTC. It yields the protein CASSLGSTQTQYF.

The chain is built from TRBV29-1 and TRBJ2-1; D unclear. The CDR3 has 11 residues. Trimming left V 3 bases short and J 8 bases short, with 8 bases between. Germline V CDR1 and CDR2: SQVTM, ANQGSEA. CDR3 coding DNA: TGCAGCGTTGATTCGGTGGATGAGCAGTTCTTC. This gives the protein CSVDSVDEQFF.

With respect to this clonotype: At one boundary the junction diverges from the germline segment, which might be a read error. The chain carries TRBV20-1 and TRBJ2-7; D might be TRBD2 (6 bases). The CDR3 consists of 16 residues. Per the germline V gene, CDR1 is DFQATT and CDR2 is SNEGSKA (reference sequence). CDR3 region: CCARPPSAGTTYEQYF. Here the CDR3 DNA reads TGCTGTGCTAGACCACCCTCCGCGGGAACTACCTACGAGCAGTACTTC.

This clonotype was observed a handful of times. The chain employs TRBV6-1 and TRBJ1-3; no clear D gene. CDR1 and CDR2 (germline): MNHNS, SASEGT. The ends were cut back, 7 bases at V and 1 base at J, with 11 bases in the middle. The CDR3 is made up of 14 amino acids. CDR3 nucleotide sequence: TGTGCCAGCAAACCGAGAAAATCTGGAAACACCATATATTTT. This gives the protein CASKPRKSGNTIYF.